A selection of T cell receptor beta chains follows, all from one sample in a study of blood T cell repertoires in COVID-19. The data were produced by immunoSEQ multiplex PCR, yet TCRdb's version contains in-frame clones alone and is incomplete. This sample yields 35,000 to 50,000 clones, of which roughly 89% are seen a single time; about 2.6% belongs to the top ten. The material sequenced was peripheral blood. The receptors shown here come from a middle-aged man with active COVID-19. Both conserved end residues are part of each CDR3. The D gene is left open where the match is weak. Rows may omit the clone size; those that give it use once, few, many or a size class.

v_call	j_call	d_call	clone_size	cdr3_nt	cdr3_aa
TRBV29-1	TRBJ1-2	.	.	TGCAGCGTTGAGGCAGGGTCCTATACCTTC	CSVEAGSYTF
TRBV3-1/TRBV3-2	TRBJ2-1	.	.	TGTGCCAGCAGCCCTAGCGTAGGGTCCTACAATGAGCAGTTCTTC	CASSPSVGSYNEQFF
TRBV11-1	TRBJ1-1	.	.	TGTGTCAGCAGCTTAGACCTAGAGCGGCGTGAAGCTTTCTTT	CVSSLDLERREAFF
TRBV7-2	TRBJ1-2	.	.	TGTGCCAGCAGCTTTTCCAGCTATGGCTACACCTTC	CASSFSSYGYTF
TRBV6-1	TRBJ1-1	TRBD1	.	TGTGCCAGCAGCCCCGACAGGGTACGGACTGAAGCTTTCTTT	CASSPDRVRTEAFF
TRBV6-5	TRBJ1-2	.	.	TGTGCCAGCACCGAACAGGGAGCCATTATCTATGGCTACACCTTC	CASTEQGAIIYGYTF
TRBV11-2	TRBJ1-1	.	.	TGTGCCAGCAGCCCCCCCGGGAATCGACGTGAAGCTTTCTTT	CASSPPGNRREAFF
TRBV6-5	TRBJ1-4	.	.	TGTGCCACTCGGGGGGGGCCTTCGGGAAAACTGTTTTTT	CATRGGPSGKLFF
TRBV18	TRBJ2-2	.	.	TGTGCCAGCTCACCACGTCAGGGTAACGCCGGGGAGCTGTTTTTT	CASSPRQGNAGELFF
TRBV2	TRBJ1-5	TRBD1	.	TGTGCCAGCAGACCTTTCGACAGGGTTGGCAATCAGCCCCAGCATTTT	CASRPFDRVGNQPQHF
TRBV3-1/TRBV3-2	TRBJ2-1	TRBD2	few	TGTGCCAGCAGCCAAGCTAGCGGGGGGGCCAATGAGCAGTTCTTC	CASSQASGGANEQFF
TRBV3-1/TRBV3-2	TRBJ1-4	.	.	TGTGCCAGCAGCCAATTACAGGGAAGGGTCTCTAATGAAAAACTGTTTTTT	CASSQLQGRVSNEKLFF
TRBV28	TRBJ2-2	TRBD1	medium-sized	TGTGCCAGCAGTTTAAACGACAGGGTTTCCGGGGAGCTGTTTTTT	CASSLNDRVSGELFF
TRBV12-3/TRBV12-4	TRBJ1-1	.	.	TGTGCCAGCAGCCCTCGACAGATAAGTGAAGCTTTCTTT	CASSPRQISEAFF
TRBV19	TRBJ2-5	.	.	TGTGCCAGTAGTATAGCCGCAGGTTCGAAGACCCAGTACTTC	CASSIAAGSKTQYF
TRBV3-1/TRBV3-2	TRBJ1-6	TRBD1	.	TGTGCCAGCAGCCAGATGGGACAGATATATAATTCACCCCTCCACTTT	CASSQMGQIYNSPLHF
TRBV7-6	TRBJ2-7	.	few	TGTGCCAGCAGCCAAAGAGGGCTTAGCTCCTACGAGCAGTACTTC	CASSQRGLSSYEQYF
TRBV30	TRBJ2-7	TRBD1	.	TGTGCCTGGACCAGGGGGCTACTCGAGCAGTACTTC	CAWTRGLLEQYF
TRBV3-1/TRBV3-2	TRBJ2-1	.	.	TGTGCCAGCAGCCAAGAGGGGGGGCTAGCCGCTAAGCAGTTCTTC	CASSQEGGLAAKQFF
TRBV19	TRBJ1-1	.	.	TGTGCCAGTGCAGACAGCTCCATGAACACTGAAGCTTTCTTT	CASADSSMNTEAFF
TRBV4-3	TRBJ1-4	.	.	TGCGCCAGCAGCCAAGATGCTTATACTAGCGATGGTGAAAAACTGTTTTTT	CASSQDAYTSDGEKLFF
TRBV6-2/TRBV6-3	TRBJ2-2	TRBD2	.	TGTGCCAGCAGTTACGGGCTAGCGGGGAGCACCGGGGAGCTGTTTTTT	CASSYGLAGSTGELFF
TRBV19	TRBJ1-4	.	.	TGTGCCAGTAGTATAGATCCGGGGTCTAATGAAAAACTGTTTTTT	CASSIDPGSNEKLFF
TRBV9	TRBJ2-1	TRBD2	.	TGTGCCAGCAGCGTAGCGCTAGCGGCGGGTAATGAGCAGTTCTTC	CASSVALAAGNEQFF
TRBV7-2	TRBJ1-2	TRBD1	.	TGTGCCAGCAGCAAGGACAGGGGGCTCTATGGCTACACCTTC	CASSKDRGLYGYTF
TRBV29-1	TRBJ2-3	TRBD1	.	TGCAGCGCCATGGGGGGACAGGGGCCAGATACGCAGTATTTT	CSAMGGQGPDTQYF
TRBV25-1	TRBJ2-2	TRBD1	.	TGTGCCAGCAGTGATTGGGACAGGGACACCGGGGAGCTGTTTTTT	CASSDWDRDTGELFF
TRBV29-1	TRBJ2-1	.	.	TGCAGCGTTACCTTGGGCCATAATGAGCAGTTCTTC	CSVTLGHNEQFF
TRBV5-6	TRBJ2-7	.	.	TGTGCCAGCAGCTTATTAGGACGGGGTTACGAGCAGTACTTC	CASSLLGRGYEQYF
TRBV28	TRBJ2-3	.	.	TGTGCCAGCAGCTCCACAGATACGCAGTATTTT	CASSSTDTQYF
TRBV7-2	TRBJ2-1	.	.	TGTGCCAGCAGTTACGACTACTACAATGAGCAGTTCTTC	CASSYDYYNEQFF
TRBV19	TRBJ1-5	TRBD1	.	TGTGCCAGTAGTATGCCCCCGGGACAGGGAACTGGCAATCAGCCCCAGCATTTT	CASSMPPGQGTGNQPQHF
TRBV5-1	TRBJ1-4	TRBD1	once	TGCGCCAGCAGCTTGCAGGGGGCAACTAATGAAAAACTGTTTTTT	CASSLQGATNEKLFF
TRBV18	TRBJ2-1	TRBD2	.	TGTGCCAGCTCACCGACTAGCGGGACATACAATGAGCAGTTCTTC	CASSPTSGTYNEQFF
TRBV6-5	TRBJ2-7	.	.	TGTGCCAGCAGTTATAAGGACTACGCCTACGAGCAGTACTTC	CASSYKDYAYEQYF
TRBV18	TRBJ1-1	TRBD1	.	TGTGCCAGCTCACCCAATACAGGGGCGAACACTGAAGCTTTCTTT	CASSPNTGANTEAFF
TRBV12-3/TRBV12-4	TRBJ1-2	.	.	TGTGCCAGCAGTTTAGGGACAGAATATGGCTACACCTTC	CASSLGTEYGYTF
TRBV7-9	TRBJ1-5	TRBD1	.	TGTGCCAGCAGCTTGGGGACAGGGGATTATAGCAATCAGCCCCAGCATTTT	CASSLGTGDYSNQPQHF
TRBV7-9	TRBJ1-2	.	.	TGTGCCAGCAGCTTAGGAGATACAGGGTATCGAGGCTACACCTTC	CASSLGDTGYRGYTF
TRBV6-1	TRBJ1-5	.	.	TGTGCCAGCAGTGTACGGACAGCTTATAGCAATCAGCCCCAGCATTTT	CASSVRTAYSNQPQHF
TRBV5-5	TRBJ2-7	.	.	TGTGCCAGCAGCTTGGTTTCGGACATCACCTACGAGCAGTACTTC	CASSLVSDITYEQYF